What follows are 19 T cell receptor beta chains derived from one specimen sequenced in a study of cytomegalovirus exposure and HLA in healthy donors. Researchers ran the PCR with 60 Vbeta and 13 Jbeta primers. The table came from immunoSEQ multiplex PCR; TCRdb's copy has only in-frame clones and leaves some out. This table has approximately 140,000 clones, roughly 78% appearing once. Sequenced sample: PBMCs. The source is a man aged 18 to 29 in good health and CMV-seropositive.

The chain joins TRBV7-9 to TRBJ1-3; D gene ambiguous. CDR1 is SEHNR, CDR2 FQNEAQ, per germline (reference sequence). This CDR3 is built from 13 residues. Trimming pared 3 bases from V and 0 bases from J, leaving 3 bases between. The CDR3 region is CASSFNSGNTIYF. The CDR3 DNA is TGTGCCAGCAGCTTCAACTCTGGAAACACCATATATTTT.

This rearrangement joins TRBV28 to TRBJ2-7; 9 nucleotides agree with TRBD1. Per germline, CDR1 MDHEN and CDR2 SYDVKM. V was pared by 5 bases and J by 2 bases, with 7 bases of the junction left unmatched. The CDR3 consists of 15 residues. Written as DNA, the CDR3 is TGTGCCAGCAGTACGACAGGGGGAGACCCCTACGAGCAGTACTTC. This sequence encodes CASSTTGGDPYEQYF.

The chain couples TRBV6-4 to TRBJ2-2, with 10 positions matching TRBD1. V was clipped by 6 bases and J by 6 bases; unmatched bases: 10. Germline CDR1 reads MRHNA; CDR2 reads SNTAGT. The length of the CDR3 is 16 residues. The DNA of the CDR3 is TGTGCCAGCAGGCGCGAGGGACAGGGGTTCTCCGGGGAGCTGTTTTTT. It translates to CASRREGQGFSGELFF.

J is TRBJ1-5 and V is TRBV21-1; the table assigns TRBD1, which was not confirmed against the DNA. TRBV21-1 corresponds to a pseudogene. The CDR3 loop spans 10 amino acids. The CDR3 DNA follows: TGTGCCAGCAGCGAAAGGGACAGAAATTTT. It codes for CASSERDRNF.

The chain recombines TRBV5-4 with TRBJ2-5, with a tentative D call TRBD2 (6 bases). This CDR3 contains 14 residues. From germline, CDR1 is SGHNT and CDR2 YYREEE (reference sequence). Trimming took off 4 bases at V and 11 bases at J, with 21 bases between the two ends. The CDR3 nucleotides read TGTGCCAGCAGCGGAGGGTTAGGATTGAAGGAGCAGTACTTC. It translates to CASSGGLGLKEQYF.

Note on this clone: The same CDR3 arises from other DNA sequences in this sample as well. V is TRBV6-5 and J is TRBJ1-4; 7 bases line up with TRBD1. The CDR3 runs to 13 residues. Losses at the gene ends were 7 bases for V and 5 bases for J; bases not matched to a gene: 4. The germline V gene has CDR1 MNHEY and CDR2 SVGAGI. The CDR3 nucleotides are TGTGCCAGCAAAGAGACAGGGAATGAAAAACTGTTTTTT. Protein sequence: CASKETGNEKLFF.

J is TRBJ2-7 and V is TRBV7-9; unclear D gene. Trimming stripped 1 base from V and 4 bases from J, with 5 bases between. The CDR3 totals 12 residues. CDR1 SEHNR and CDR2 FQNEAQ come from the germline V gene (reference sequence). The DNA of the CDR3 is TGTGCCAGCAGCTTAGGGAGTTACGAGCAGTACTTC. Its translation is CASSLGSYEQYF.

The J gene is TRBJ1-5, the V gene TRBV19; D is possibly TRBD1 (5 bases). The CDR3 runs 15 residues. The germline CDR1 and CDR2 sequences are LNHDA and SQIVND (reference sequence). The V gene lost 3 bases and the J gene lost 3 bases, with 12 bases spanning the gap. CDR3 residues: CASSIGYRNNQPQHF. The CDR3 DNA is TGTGCCAGTAGTATTGGCTACAGGAACAATCAGCCCCAGCATTTT.

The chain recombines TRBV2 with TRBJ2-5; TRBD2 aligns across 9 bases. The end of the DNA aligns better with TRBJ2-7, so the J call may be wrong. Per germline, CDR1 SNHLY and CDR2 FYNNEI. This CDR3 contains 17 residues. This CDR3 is CASSVHSGSPDSYEQYF. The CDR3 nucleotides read TGTGCCAGCAGTGTTCATAGCGGGAGTCCCGACTCCTACGAGCAGTACTTC.

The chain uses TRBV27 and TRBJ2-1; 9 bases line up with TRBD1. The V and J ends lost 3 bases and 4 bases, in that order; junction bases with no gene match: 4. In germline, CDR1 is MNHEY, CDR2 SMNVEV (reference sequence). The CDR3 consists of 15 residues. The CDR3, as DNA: TGTGCCAGCAGTTTGACAGGGGGACCATACAATGAGCAGTTCTTC. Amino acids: CASSLTGGPYNEQFF.

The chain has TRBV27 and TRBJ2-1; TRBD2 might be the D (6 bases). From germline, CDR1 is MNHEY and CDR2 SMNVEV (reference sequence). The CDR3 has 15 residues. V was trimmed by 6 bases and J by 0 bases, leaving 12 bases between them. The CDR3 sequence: CASSFRDSSYNEQFF. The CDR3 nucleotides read TGTGCCAGCAGCTTCCGGGACTCCTCCTACAATGAGCAGTTCTTC.

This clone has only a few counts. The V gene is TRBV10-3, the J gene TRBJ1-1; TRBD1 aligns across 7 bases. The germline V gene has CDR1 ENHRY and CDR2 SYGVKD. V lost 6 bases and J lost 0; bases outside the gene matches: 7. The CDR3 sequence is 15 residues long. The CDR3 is CAISYTDRMNTEAFF. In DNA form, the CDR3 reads TGTGCCATCAGCTATACGGACAGGATGAACACTGAAGCTTTCTTT.

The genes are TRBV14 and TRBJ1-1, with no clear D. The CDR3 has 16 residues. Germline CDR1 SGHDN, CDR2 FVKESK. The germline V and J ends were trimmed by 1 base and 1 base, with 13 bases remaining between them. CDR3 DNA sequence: TGTGCCAGCAGCCAAGTCAGGCGGGCGGGGAACACTGAAGCTTTCTTT. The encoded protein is CASSQVRRAGNTEAFF. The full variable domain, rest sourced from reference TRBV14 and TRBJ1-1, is EAGVTQFPSHSVIEKGQTVTLRCDPISGHDNLYWYRRVMGKEIKFLLHFVKESKQDESGMPNNRFLAERTGGTYSTLKVQPAELEDSGVYFCASSQVRRAGNTEAFFGQGTRLTVV.

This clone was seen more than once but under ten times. This CDR3 is CASSTGEGPYEQYF. Here the CDR3 DNA reads TGTGCCAGCAGTACGGGGGAAGGCCCCTACGAGCAGTACTTC. This sequence joins TRBV6-5 and TRBJ2-7; D is perhaps TRBD2 (6 bases). V was pared by 5 bases and J by 2 bases, with 13 bases between. Germline lookup yields CDR1 MNHEY and CDR2 SVGAGI. The CDR3 length is 14 residues.

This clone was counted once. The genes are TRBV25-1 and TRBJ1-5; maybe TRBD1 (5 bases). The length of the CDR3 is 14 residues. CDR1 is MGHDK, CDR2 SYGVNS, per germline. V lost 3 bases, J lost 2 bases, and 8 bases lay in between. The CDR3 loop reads CASSDSGGNQPQHF. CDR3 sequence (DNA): TGTGCCAGCAGTGATTCGGGGGGCAATCAGCCCCAGCATTTT.

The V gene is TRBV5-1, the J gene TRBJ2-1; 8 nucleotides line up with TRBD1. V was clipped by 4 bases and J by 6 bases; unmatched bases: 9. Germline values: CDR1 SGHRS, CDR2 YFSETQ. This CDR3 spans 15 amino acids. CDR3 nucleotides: TGCGCCAGCAGCCTTGGGACAGGAAGTTTCAATGAGCAGTTCTTC. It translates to CASSLGTGSFNEQFF.

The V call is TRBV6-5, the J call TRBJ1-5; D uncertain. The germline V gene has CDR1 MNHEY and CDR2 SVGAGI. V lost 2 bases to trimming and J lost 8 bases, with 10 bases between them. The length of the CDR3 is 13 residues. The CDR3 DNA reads TGTGCCAGCAGTTACGACCGGGTTAAGCCCCAGCATTTT. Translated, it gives CASSYDRVKPQHF.

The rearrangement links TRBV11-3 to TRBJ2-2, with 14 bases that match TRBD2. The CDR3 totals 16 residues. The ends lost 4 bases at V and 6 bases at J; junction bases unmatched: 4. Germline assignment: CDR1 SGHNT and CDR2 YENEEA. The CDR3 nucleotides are TGTGCCAGCAGCTCGGGACTAGCGGGAGTAGCCGGGGAGCTGTTTTTT. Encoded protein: CASSSGLAGVAGELFF.

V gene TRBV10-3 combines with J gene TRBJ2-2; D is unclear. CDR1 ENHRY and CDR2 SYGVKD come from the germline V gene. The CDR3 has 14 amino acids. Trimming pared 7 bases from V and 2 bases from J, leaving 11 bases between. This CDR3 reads CAITNRVNTGELFF. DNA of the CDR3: TGTGCCATCACGAACAGAGTAAACACCGGGGAGCTGTTTTTT.